The source of this T cell receptor (beta chain) is a study of blood T cells in healthy people across ages. For the study at large: Roughly one uniquely barcoded beta molecule per two T cells was captured. Findings and limits, study-wide: Since the PBMCs were unsorted, naive and antigen-experienced cells could not be conclusively compared. Percentage of naive T cells showed a strong correlation with TCR beta diversity. In older individuals, TCR beta diversity per million T cells was lower, falling roughly linearly with age.

The authors ran a second PCR of roughly 6 to 12 cycles using a sample-barcoded 5' primer and a J-beta primer mix. TCRdb re-derived calls from the 5' RACE reads in MiXCR, one entry per CDR3 protein. Of fewer than 2 million distinct CDR3 sequences listed, roughly two fifths are singletons. The CDR3 consists of 19 residues. Germline CDR1 SNHLY, CDR2 FYNNEI. J gave up 5 bases and V 0 bases, and 13 bases lay outside the gene matches. A word on this clonotype: Its antigen is currently unknown.

The chain combines TRBV2 with TRBJ1-4; 9 bases map to TRBD1. Sequenced sample: blood. The TCR sequence derives from a human donor in good health. The DNA for the CDR3 is TGTGCCAGCAGTGAAGCGCTTCCGGGGGACAGGGACCCGAATGAAAAACTGTTTTTT. This encodes CASSEALPGDRDPNEKLFF.